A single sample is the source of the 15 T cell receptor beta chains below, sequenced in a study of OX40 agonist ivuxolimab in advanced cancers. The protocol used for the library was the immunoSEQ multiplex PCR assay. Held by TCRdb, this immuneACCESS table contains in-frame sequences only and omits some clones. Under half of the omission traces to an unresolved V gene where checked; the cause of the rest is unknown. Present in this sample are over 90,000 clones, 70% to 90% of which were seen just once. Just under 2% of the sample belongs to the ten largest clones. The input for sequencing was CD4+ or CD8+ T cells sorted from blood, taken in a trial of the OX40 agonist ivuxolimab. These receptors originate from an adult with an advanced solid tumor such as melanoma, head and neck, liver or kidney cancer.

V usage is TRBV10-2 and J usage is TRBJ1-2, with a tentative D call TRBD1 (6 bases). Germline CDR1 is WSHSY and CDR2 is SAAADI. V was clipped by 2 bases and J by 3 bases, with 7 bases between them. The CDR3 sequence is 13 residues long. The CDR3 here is CASSEGGDYGYTF. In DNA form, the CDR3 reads TGCGCCAGCAGTGAGGGGGGCGACTATGGCTACACCTTC.

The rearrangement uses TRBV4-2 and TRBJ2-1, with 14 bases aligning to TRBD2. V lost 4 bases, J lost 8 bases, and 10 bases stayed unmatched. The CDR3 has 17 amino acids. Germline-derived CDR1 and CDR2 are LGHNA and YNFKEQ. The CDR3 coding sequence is TGTGCCAGCAGCCCATCACATGGGACTAGCGGGAGCTATGAGCAGTTCTTC. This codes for CASSPSHGTSGSYEQFF.

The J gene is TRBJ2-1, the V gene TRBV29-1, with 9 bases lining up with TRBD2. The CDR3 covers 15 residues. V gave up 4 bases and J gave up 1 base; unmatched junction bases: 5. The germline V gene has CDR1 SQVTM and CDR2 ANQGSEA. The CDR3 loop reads CSVGASGVSYNEQFF. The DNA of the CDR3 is TGCAGCGTTGGGGCTAGCGGGGTATCCTACAATGAGCAGTTCTTC.

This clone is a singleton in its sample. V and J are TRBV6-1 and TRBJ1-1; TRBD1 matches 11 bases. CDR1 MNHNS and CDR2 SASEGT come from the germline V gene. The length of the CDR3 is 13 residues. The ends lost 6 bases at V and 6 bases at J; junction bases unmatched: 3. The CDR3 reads CASSGQGAAEAFF. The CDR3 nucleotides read TGTGCCAGCAGCGGACAGGGGGCCGCTGAAGCTTTCTTT.

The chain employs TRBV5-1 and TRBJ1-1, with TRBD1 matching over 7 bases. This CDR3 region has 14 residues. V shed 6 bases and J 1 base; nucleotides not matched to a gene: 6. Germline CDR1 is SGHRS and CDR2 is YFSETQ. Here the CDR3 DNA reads TGCGCCAGCATCGAGGGGGCAGGGAACACTGAAGCTTTCTTT. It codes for CASIEGAGNTEAFF.

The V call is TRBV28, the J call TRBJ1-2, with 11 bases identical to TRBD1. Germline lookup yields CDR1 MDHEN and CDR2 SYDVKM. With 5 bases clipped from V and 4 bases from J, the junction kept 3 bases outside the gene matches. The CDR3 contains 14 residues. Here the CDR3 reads CASSPGQGAYGYTF. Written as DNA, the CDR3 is TGTGCCAGCAGTCCAGGACAGGGGGCCTATGGCTACACCTTC.

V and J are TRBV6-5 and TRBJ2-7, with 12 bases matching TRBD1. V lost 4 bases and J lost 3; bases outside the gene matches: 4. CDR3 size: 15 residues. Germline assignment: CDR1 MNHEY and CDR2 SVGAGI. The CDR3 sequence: CASSWGQGAHYEQYF. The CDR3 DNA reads TGTGCCAGCAGTTGGGGACAGGGGGCCCACTACGAGCAGTACTTC.

The CDR3 bases are TGCGCCAGCAGCCCAGGGTGGACTACCACAGATACGCAGTATTTT. Its protein product is CASSPGWTTTDTQYF. The chain combines TRBV5-1 with TRBJ2-3; D perhaps matches TRBD2 (6 bases). This CDR3 region has 15 residues. The V end lost 4 bases, the J end lost 2 bases, and 14 bases lay between the germline ends. CDR1 is SGHRS and CDR2 is YFSETQ in the germline V gene.

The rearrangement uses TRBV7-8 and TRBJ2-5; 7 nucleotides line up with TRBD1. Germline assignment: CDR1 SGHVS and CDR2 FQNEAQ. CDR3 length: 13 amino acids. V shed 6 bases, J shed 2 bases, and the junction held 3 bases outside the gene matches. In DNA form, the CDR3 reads TGTGCCAGCAGGCCGGGACAGCAAGAGACCCAGTACTTC. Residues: CASRPGQQETQYF.

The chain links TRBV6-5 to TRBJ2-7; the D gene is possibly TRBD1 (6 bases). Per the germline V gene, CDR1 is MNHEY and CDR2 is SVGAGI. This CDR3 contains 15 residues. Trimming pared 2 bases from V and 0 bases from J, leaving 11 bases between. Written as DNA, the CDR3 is TGTGCCAGCAGTTACGCCGGGACAAACTCCTACGAGCAGTACTTC. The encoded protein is CASSYAGTNSYEQYF.

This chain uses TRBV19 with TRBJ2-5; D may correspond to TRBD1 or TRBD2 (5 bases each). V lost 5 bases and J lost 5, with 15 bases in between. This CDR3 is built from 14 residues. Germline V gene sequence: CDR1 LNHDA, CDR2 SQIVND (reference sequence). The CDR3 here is CASSLAQGAETQYF. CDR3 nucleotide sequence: TGTGCCAGTAGTCTGGCCCAGGGAGCGGAGACCCAGTACTTC.

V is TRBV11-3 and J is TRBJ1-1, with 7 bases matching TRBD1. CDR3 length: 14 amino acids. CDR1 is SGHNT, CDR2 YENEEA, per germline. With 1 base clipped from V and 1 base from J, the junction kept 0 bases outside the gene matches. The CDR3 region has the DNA TGTGCCAGCAGCTTAGGGACAGGGAACACTGAAGCTTTCTTT. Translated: CASSLGTGNTEAFF.

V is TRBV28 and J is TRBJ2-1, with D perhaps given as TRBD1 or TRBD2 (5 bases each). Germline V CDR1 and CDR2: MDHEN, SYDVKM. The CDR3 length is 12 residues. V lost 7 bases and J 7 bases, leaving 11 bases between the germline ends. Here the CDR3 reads CASKTGRNEQFF. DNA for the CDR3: TGTGCCAGCAAGACGGGACGGAATGAGCAGTTCTTC.

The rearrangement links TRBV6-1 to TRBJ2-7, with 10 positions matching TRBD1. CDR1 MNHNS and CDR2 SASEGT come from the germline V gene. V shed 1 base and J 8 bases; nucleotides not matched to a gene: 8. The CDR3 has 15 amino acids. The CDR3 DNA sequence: TGTGCCAGCAGTGAAGGGGGGGGACAGGGGTTTCAGCAGTACTTC. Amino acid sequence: CASSEGGGQGFQQYF.

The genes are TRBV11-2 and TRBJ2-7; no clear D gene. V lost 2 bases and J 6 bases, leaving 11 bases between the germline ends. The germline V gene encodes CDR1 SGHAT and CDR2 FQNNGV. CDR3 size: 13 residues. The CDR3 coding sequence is TGTGCCAGCAGCTTAATGGGCCTCGGCGAGCAGTACTTC. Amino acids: CASSLMGLGEQYF. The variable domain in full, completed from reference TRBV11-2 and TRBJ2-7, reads EAGVAQSPRYKIIEKRQSVAFWCNPISGHATLYWYQQILGQGPKLLIQFQNNGVVDDSQLPKDRFSAERLKGVDSTLKIQPAKLEDSAVYLCASSLMGLGEQYFGPGTRLTVT.